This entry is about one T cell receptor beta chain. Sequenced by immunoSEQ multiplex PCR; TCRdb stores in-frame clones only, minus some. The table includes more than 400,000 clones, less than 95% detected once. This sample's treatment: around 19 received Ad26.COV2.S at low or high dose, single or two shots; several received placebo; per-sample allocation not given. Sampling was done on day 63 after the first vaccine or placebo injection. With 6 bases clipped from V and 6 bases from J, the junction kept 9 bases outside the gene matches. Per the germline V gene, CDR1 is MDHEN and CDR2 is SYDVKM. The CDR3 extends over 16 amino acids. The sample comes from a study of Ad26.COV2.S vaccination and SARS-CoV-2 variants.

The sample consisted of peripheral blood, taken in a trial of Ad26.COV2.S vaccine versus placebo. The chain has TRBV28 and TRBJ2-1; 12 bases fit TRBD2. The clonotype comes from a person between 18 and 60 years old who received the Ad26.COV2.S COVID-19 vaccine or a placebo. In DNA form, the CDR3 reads TGTGCCAGCAGCTCTCCTTCTAGCGGGAGGGCCAATGAGCAGTTCTTC. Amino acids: CASSSPSSGRANEQFF.